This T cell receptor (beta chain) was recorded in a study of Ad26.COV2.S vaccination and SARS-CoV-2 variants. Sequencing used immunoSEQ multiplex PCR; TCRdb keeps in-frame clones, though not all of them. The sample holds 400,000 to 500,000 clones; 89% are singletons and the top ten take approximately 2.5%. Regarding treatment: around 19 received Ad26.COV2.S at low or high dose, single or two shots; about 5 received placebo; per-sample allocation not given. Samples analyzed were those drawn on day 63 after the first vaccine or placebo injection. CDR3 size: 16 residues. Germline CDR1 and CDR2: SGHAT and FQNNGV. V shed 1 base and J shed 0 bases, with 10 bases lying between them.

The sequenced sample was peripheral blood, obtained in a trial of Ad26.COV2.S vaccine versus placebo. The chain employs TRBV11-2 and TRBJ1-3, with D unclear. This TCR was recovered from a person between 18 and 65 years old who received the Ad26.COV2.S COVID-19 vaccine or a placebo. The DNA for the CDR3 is TGTGCCAGCAGCTTAGGAGGACCCAGCTCTGGAAACACCATATATTTT. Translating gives CASSLGGPSSGNTIYF.